A selection of T cell receptor beta chains follows, all from one sample in a study of blood T cells in healthy people across ages. Via MiXCR, TCRdb re-called the 5' RACE reads, giving one row per CDR3 protein. The sample lists 800,000 to 1,000,000 distinct CDR3 sequences; about 48% were seen once. The sequencing sample was made of blood. These receptors came from a man aged 25-45 years in good health. Each CDR3 is given without its conserved first and last residue. Some rows have no size entry. The others give once, few or many, or a class for an expanded clone.

v_call clone_size cdr3_aa
TRBV5-6 NA ASSLRGGHGTDTQY
TRBV6-2/TRBV6-3 NA ASSYSRETGLYGYT
TRBV9 NA ASSVTGVTGEPF
TRBV3-1 NA ASSQDWGASPEAF
TRBV7-2 many ASIRAMGNYEQF
TRBV20-1 once SAKRTSGGASDTQY
TRBV12-3/TRBV12-4 many ASSSRELQTEAF
TRBV29-1 NA SALESMASSETQY
TRBV20-1 NA SAHGASYEQY
TRBV7-3 once ASSLTAGGHADTQY
TRBV6-2/TRBV6-3 NA ASTPKHVVSYEQY
TRBV25-1 few ASSELGGQQY
TRBV6-6 NA ASRTGTGGGQPQH
TRBV10-3 NA AINDGWQETQY
TRBV29-1 few SVDQDLDTQY
TRBV30 NA AWTSGLGTDTQY
TRBV9 NA ASSAAGGSTDTQY
TRBV7-2 NA ASSLAGAVESERY
TRBV13 NA ASTRGGAFNEQF
TRBV7-2 few ASSTDRGVYGYT
TRBV5-6 few ASSFQGRSTNGYT
TRBV20-1 few SARILGTRPYEQY
TRBV28 NA ASYRQGTYGYT
TRBV20-1 once SAPNRARANTGELF
TRBV28 NA AGSGTDYGYT
TRBV28 NA TGSPGTSSNQPQH